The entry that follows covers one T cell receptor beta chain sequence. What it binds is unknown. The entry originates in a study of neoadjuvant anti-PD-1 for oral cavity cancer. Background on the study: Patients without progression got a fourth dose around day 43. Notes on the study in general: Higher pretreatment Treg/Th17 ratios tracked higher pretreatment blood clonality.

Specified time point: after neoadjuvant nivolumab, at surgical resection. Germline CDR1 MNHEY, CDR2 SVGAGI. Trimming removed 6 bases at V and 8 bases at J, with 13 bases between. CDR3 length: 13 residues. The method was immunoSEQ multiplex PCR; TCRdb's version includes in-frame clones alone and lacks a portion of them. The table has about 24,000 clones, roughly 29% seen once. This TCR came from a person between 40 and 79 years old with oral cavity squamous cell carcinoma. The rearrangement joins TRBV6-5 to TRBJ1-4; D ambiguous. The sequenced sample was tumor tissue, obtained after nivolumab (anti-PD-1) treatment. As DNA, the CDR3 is TGTGCCAGCAGCCTGGTCGGGAACGAAAAACTGTTTTTT. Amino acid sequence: CASSLVGNEKLFF.